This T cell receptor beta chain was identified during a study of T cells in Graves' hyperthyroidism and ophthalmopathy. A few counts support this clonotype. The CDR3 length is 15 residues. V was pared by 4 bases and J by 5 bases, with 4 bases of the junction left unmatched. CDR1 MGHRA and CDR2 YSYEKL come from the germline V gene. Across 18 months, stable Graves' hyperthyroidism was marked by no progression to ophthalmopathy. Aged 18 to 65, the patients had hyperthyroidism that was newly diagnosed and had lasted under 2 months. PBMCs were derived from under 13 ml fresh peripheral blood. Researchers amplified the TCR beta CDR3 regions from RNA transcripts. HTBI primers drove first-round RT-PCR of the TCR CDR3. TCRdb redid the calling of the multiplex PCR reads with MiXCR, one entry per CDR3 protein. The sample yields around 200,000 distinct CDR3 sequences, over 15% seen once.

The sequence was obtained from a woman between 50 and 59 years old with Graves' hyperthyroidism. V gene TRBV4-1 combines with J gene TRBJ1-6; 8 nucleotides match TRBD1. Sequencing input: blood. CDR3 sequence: CASSLWTGNNSPLHF. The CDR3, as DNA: TGCGCCAGCAGCCTCTGGACAGGGAATAATTCACCCCTCCACTTT.